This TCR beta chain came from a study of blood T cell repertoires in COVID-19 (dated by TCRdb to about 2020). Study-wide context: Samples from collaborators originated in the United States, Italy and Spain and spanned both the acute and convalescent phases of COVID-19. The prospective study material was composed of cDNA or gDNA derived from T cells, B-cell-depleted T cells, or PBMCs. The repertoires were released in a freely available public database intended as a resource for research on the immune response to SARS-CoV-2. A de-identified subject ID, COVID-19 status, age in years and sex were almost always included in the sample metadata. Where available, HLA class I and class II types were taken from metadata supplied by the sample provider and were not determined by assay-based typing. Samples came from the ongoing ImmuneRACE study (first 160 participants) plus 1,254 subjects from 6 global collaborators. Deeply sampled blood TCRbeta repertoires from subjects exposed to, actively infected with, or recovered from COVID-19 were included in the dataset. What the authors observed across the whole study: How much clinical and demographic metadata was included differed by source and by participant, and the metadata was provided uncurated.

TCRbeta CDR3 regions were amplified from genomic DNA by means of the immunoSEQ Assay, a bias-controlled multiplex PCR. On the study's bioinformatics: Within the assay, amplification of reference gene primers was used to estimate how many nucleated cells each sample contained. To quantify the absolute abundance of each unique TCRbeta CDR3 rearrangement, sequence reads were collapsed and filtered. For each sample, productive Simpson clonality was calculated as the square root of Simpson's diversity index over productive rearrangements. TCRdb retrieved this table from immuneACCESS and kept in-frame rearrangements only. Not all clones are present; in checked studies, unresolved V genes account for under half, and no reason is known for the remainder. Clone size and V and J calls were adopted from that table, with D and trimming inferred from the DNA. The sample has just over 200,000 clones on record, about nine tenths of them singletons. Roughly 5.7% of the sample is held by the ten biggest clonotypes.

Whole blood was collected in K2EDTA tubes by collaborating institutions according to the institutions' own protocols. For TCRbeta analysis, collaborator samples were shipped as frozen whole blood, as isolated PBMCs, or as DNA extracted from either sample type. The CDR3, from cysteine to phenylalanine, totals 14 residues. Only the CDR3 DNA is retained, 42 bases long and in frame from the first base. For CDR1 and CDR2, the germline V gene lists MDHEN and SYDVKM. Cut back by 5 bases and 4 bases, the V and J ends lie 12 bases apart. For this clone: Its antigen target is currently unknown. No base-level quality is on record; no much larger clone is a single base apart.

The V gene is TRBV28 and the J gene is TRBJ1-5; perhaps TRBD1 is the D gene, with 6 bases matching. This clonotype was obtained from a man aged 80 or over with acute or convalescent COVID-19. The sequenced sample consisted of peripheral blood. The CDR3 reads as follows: CASSRGQINQPQHF. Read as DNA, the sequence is TGTGCCAGCAGTCGTGGACAGATTAATCAGCCCCAGCATTTT.